This T cell receptor beta chain is drawn from a study of shared clonotypes between healthy human individuals. The genomic DNA of each subset was split evenly across several immunoSEQ plates. Repertoires were generated with immunoSEQ multiplex PCR, while TCRdb's copy carries only in-frame clones and drops some. The table records about 2 million clones, over 85% of them present only once. The CDR3 runs 15 residues. J gave up 0 bases and V 3 bases, and 3 bases lay outside the gene matches. Germline V gene lookup returns CDR1 SGDLS and CDR2 YYNGEE. Terminally differentiated effector memory CD45RA+ cells were excluded by CCR7 positive selection of CD45RO-negative cells. Note on this clone: Its antigen is not known.

General study findings and limits: Represented diversity, genetic and exposure-history alike, was limited by few donors. It was observed that 5% to 6.5% of naive CD4 clonotypes were shared across several donors.

Material for sequencing was naive CD8+ T cells sorted from blood. The source is a man in his late teens or twenties in good health. V is TRBV9 and J is TRBJ1-1; TRBD1 matches at 9 bases. The chain's CDR3 is CASSARDRVNTEAFF. Written as DNA, the CDR3 is TGTGCCAGCAGCGCCAGGGACAGGGTGAACACTGAAGCTTTCTTT.